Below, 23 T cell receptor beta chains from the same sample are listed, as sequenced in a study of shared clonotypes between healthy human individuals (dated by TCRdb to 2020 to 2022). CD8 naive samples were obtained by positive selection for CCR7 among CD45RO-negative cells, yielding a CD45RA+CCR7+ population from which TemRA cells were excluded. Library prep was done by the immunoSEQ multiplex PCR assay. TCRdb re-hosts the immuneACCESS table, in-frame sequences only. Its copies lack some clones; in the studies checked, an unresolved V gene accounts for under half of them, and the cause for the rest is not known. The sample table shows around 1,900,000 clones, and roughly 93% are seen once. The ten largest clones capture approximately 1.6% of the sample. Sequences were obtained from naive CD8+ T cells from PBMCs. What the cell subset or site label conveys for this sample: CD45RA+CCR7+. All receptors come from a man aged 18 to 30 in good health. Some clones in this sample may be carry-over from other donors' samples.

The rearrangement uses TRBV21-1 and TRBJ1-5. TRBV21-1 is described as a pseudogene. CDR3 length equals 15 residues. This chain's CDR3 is CASSNKSVTPQPQHF. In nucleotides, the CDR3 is TGTGCCAGCAGCAATAAGTCCGTCACCCCTCAGCCCCAGCATTTT.

This CDR3 is CASSRESRTDTQYF. CDR3 nucleotide sequence: TGTGCCAGCAGCCGGGAGTCTCGTACAGATACGCAGTATTTT. This sequence joins TRBV6-1 and TRBJ2-3; weak D call: TRBD2 (6 bases). The CDR3 has 14 residues. Trimming removed 6 bases from V and 3 bases from J, with 13 bases in between. Germline-derived CDR1 and CDR2 are MNHNS and SASEGT.

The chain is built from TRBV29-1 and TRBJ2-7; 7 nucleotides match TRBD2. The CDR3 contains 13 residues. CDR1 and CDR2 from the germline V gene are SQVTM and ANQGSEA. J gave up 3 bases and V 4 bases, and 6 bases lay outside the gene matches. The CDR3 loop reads CSVGGGPGYEQYF. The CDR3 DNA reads TGCAGCGTTGGGGGGGGTCCCGGCTACGAGCAGTACTTC.

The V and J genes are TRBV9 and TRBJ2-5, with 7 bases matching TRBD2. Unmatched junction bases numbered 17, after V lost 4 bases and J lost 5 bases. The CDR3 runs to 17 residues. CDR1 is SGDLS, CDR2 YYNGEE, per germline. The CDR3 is CASSSPRGEERPETQYF. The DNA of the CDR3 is TGTGCCAGCAGCTCCCCACGGGGGGAGGAAAGGCCGGAGACCCAGTACTTC. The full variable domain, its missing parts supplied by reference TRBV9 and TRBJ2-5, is DSGVTQTPKHLITATGQRVTLRCSPRSGDLSVYWYQQSLDQGLQFLIQYYNGEERAKGNILERFSAQQFPDLHSELNLSSLELGDSALYFCASSSPRGEERPETQYFGPGTRLLVL.

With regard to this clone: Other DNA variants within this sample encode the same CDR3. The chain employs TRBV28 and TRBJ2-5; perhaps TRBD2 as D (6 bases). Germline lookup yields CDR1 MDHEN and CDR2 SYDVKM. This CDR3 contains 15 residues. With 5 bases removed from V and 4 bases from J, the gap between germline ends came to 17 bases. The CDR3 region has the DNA TGTGCCAGCAGTCTACTAGCCGGGGGAGGAGAGACCCAGTACTTC. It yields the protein CASSLLAGGGETQYF. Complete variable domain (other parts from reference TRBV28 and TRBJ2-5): DVKVTQSSRYLVKRTGEKVFLECVQDMDHENMFWYRQDPGLGLRLIYFSYDVKMKEKGDIPEGYSVSREKKERFSLILESASTNQTSMYLCASSLLAGGGETQYFGPGTRLLVL.

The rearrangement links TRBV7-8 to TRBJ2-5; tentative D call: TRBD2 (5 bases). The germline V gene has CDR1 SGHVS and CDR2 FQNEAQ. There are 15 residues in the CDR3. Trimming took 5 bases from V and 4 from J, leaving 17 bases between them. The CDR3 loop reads CASSTPIGVAETQYF. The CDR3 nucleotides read TGTGCCAGCAGCACCCCAATCGGGGTAGCAGAGACCCAGTACTTC.

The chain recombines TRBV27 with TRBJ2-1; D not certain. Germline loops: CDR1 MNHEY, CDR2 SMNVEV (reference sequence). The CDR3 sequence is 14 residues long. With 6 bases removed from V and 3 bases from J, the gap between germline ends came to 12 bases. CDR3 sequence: CASSWGTHYNEQFF. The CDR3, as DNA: TGTGCCAGCAGCTGGGGAACCCACTACAATGAGCAGTTCTTC.

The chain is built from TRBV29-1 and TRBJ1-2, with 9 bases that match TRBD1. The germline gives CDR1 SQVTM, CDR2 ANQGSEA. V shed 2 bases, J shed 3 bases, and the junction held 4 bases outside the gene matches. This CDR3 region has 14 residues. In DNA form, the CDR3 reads TGCAGCGTTGAAACGGACAGGGGCCACTATGGCTACACCTTC. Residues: CSVETDRGHYGYTF.

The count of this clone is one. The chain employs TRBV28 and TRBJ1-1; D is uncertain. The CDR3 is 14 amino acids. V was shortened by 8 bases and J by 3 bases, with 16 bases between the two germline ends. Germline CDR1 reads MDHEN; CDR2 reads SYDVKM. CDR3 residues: CASQPGPAYTEAFF. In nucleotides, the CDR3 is TGTGCCAGCCAACCCGGGCCAGCTTACACTGAAGCTTTCTTT.

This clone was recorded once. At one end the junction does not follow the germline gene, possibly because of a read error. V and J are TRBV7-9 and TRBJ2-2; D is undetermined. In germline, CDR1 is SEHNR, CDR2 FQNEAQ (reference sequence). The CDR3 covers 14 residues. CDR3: CASSRVGNIGELFF. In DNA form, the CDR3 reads TGTGCCAGCAGCCGAGTGGGTAACATCGGGGAGCTGTTTTTT.

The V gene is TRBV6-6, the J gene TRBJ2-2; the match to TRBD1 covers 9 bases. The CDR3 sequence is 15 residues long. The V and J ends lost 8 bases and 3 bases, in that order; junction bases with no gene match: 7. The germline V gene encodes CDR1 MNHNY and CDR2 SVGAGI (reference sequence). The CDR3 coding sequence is TGTGCCAGCTTGGGGACAGGGACCCACACCGGGGAGCTGTTTTTT. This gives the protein CASLGTGTHTGELFF.

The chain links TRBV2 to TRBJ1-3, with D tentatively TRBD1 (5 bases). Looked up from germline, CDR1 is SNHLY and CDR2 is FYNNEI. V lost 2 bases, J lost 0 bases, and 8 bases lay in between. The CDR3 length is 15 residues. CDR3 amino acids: CASSERGPSGNTIYF. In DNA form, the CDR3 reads TGTGCCAGCAGTGAAAGGGGCCCCTCTGGAAACACCATATATTTT.

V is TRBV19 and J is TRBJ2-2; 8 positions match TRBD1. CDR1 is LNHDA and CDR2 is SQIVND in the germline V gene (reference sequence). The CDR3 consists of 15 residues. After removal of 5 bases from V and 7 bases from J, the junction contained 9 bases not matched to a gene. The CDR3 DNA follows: TGTGCCAGTAGTGGACAGGGTCCGTATGGCGGGGAGCTGTTTTTT. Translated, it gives CASSGQGPYGGELFF.

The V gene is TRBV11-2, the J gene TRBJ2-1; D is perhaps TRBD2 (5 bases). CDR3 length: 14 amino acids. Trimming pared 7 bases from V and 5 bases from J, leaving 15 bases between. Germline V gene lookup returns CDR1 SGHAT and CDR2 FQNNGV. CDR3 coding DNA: TGTGCCAGCACCACCATGGGAGATAACAATGAGCAGTTCTTC. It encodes CASTTMGDNNEQFF.

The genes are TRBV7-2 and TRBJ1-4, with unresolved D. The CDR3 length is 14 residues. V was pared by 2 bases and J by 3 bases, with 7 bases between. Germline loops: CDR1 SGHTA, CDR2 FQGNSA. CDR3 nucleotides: TGTGCCAGCAGCTTATACGGGCCTAATGAAAAACTGTTTTTT. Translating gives CASSLYGPNEKLFF.

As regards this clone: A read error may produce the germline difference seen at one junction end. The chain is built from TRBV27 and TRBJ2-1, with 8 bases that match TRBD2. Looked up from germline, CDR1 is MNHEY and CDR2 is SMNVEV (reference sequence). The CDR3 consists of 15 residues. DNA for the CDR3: TGTGCCAGCCGTTTGACGGGCGGGAGGATGAATGAGCAGTTCTTC. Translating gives CASRLTGGRMNEQFF.

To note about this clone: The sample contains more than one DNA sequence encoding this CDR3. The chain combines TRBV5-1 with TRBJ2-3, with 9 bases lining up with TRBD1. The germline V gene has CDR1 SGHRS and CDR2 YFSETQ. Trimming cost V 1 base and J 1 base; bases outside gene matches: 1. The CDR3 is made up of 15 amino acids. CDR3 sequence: CASSLRTGGTDTQYF. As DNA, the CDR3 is TGCGCCAGCAGCTTGCGGACAGGGGGCACAGATACGCAGTATTTT. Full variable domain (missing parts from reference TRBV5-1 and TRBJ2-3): KAGVTQTPRYLIKTRGQQVTLSCSPISGHRSVSWYQQTPGQGLQFLFEYFSETQRNKGNFPGRFSGRQFSNSRSEMNVSTLELGDSALYLCASSLRTGGTDTQYFGPGTRLTVL.

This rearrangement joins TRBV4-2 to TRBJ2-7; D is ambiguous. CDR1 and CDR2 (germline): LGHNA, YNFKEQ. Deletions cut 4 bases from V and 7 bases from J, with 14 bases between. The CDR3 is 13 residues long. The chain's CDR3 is CASSPWPKSEQYF. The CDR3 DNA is TGTGCCAGCAGCCCATGGCCCAAGTCGGAGCAGTACTTC.

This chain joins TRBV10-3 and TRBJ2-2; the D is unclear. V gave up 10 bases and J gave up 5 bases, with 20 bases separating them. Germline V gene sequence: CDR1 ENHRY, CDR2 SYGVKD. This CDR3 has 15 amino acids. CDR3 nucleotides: TGTGCCACCTCCGGGTGGCCCTTAAGTACCGGGGAGCTGTTTTTT. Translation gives CATSGWPLSTGELFF.

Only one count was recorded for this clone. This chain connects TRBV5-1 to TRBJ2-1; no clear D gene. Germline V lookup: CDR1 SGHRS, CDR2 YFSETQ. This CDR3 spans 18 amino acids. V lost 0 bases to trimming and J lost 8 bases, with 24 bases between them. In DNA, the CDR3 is TGCGCCAGCAGCTTGGGCCAGCTGTCAGGCTTTGTTCGCGATGAGCAGTTCTTC. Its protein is CASSLGQLSGFVRDEQFF.

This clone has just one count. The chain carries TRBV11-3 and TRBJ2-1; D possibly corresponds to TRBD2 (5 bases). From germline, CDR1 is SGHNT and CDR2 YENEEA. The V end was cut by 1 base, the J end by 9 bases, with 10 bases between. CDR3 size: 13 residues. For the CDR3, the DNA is TGTGCCAGCAGCTTAGGAGTCGGAGGTGAGCAGTTCTTC. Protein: CASSLGVGGEQFF.

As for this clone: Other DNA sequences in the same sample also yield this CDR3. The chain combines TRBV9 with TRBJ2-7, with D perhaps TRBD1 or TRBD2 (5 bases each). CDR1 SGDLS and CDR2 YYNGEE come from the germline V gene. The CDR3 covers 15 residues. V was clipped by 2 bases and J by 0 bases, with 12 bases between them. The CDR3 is CASSVGTGASYEQYF. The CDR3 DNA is TGTGCCAGCAGCGTGGGGACCGGGGCCTCCTACGAGCAGTACTTC.

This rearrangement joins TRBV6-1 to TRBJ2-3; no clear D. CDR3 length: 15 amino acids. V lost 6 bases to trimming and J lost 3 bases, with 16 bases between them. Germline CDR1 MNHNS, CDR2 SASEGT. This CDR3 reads CASRARPPMTDTQYF. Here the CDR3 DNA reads TGTGCCAGCAGAGCGCGGCCACCTATGACAGATACGCAGTATTTT.